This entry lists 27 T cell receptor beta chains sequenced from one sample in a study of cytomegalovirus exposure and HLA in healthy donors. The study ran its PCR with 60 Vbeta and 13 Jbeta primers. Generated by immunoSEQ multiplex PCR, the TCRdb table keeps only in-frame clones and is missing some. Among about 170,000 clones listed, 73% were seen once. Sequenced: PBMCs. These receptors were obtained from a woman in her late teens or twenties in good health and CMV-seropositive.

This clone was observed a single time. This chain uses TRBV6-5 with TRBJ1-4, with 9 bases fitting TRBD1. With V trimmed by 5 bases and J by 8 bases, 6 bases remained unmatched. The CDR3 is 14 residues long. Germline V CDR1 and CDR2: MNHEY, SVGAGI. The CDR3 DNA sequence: TGTGCCAGCAGTAAGGACAGGGGCGCAGAAAAACTGTTTTTT. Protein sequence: CASSKDRGAEKLFF.

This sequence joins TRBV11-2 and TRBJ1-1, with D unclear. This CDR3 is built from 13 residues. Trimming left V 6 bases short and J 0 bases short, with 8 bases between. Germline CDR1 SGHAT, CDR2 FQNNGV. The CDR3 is CASSSQVNTEAFF. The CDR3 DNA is TGTGCCAGCAGTTCCCAGGTGAACACTGAAGCTTTCTTT.

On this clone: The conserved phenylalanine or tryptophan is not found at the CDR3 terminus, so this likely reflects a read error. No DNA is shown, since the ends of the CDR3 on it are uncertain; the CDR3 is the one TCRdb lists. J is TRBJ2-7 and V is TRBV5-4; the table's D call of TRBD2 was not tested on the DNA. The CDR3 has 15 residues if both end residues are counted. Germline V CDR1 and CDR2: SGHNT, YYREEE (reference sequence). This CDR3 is CASSPAGDGLNVWEI.

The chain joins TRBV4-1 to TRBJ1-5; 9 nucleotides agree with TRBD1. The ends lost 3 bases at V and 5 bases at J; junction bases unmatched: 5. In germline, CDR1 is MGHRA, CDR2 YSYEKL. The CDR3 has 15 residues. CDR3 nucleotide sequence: TGCGCCAGCAGCCAGGACAGGGGTAAGCATCAGCCCCAGCATTTT. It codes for CASSQDRGKHQPQHF.

The CDR3 sequence: CASTSENQPQHF. CDR3 bases: TGTGCCAGTACCTCAGAAAATCAGCCCCAGCATTTT. The chain recombines TRBV19 with TRBJ1-5, with unresolved D. V dropped 7 bases and J dropped 4 bases, with 8 bases sitting between them. The CDR3 consists of 12 residues. The germline CDR1 and CDR2 sequences are LNHDA and SQIVND (reference sequence).

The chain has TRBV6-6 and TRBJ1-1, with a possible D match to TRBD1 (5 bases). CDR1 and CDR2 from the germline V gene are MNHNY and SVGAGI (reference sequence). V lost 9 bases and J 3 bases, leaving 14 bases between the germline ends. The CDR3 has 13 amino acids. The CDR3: CASCNGGYTEAFF. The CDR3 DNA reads TGTGCCAGTTGTAATGGGGGGTACACTGAAGCTTTCTTT.

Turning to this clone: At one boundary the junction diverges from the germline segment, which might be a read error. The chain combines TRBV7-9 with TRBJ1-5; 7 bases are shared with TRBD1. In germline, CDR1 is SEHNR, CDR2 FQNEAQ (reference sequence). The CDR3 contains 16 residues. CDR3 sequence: CSSSPWTGYSNQPQHF. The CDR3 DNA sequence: TGTTCCAGCAGCCCTTGGACAGGATATAGCAATCAGCCCCAGCATTTT.

CDR3 sequence (DNA): TGTGCCAGCAGCTTGGGATTGGGCGGGGGGGAGACCCAGTACTTC. It translates to CASSLGLGGGETQYF. The chain employs TRBV5-6 and TRBJ2-5; TRBD2 matches 8 bases. Germline V gene sequence: CDR1 SGHDT, CDR2 YYEEEE. The V and J ends lost 0 bases and 5 bases, in that order; junction bases with no gene match: 6. The CDR3 runs to 15 residues. Filled out from reference TRBV5-6 and TRBJ2-5, the complete variable domain reads DAGVTQSPTHLIKTRGQQVTLRCSPKSGHDTVSWYQQALGQGPQFIFQYYEEEERQRGNFPDRFSGHQFPNYSSELNVNALLLGDSALYLCASSLGLGGGETQYFGPGTRLLVL.

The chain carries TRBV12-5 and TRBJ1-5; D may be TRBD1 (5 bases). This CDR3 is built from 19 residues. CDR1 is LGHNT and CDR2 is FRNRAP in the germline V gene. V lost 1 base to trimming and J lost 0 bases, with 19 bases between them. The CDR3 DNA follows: TGTGCTAGTGGTTTGGGGACGACTCAGGGCCATTATAGCAATCAGCCCCAGCATTTT. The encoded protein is CASGLGTTQGHYSNQPQHF.

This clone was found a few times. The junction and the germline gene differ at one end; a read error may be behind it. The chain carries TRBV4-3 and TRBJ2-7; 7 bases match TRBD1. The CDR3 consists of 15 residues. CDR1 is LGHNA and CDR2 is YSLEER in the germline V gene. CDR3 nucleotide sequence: TGCGCCAGCAGCCAAGATCTGGGGCGGATGGGACAGCAACTTTTC. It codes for CASSQDLGRMGQQLF.

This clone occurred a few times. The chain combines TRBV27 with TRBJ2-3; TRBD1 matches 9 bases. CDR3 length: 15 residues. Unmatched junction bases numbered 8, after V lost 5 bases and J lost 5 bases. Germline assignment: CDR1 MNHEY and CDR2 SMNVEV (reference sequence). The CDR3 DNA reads TGTGCCAGCAGTCCCGGGACAGGGAGGGGAGATACGCAGTATTTT. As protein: CASSPGTGRGDTQYF.

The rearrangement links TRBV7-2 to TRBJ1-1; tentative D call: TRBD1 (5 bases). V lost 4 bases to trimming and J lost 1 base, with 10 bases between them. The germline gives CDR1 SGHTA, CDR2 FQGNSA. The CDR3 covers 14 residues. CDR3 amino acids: CASSSAQENTEAFF. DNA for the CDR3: TGTGCCAGCAGCTCGGCACAGGAGAACACTGAAGCTTTCTTT.

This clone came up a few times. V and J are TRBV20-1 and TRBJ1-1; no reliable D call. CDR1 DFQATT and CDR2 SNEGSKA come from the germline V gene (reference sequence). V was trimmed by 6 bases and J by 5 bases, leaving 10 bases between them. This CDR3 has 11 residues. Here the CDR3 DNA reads TGCAGTGCCACTACAAGGACTGAAGCTTTCTTT. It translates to CSATTRTEAFF.

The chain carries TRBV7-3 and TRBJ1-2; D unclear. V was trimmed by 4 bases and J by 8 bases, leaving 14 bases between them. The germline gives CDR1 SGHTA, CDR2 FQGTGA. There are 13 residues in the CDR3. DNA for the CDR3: TGTGCCAGCAGCTCCAGAGACGGGAAGGGCTACACCTTC. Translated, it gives CASSSRDGKGYTF.

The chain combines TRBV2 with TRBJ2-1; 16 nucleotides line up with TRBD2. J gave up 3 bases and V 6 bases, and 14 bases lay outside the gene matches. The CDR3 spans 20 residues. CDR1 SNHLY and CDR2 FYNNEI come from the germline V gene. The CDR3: CASSDESGLAGGRDYNEQFF. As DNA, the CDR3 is TGTGCCAGCAGCGATGAGTCGGGACTAGCGGGGGGGCGGGACTACAATGAGCAGTTCTTC.

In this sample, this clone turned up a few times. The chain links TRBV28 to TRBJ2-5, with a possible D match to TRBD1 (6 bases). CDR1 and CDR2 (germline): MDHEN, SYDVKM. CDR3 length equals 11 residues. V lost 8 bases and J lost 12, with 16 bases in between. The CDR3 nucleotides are TGTGCCAGCGGAACATACAGGGATGAGTACTTC. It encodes CASGTYRDEYF.

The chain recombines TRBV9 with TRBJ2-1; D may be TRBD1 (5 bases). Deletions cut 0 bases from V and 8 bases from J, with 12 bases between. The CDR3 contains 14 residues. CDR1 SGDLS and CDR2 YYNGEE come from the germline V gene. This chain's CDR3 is CASSVEGLKDEQFF. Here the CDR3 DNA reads TGTGCCAGCAGCGTAGAGGGGCTGAAGGATGAGCAGTTCTTC.

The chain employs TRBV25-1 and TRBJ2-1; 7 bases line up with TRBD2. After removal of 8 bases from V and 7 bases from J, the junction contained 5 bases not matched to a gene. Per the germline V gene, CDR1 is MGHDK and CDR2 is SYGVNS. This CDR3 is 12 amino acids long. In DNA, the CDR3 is TGTGCCAGCTCGTGGGGGGGTAATGAGCAGTTCTTC. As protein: CASSWGGNEQFF.

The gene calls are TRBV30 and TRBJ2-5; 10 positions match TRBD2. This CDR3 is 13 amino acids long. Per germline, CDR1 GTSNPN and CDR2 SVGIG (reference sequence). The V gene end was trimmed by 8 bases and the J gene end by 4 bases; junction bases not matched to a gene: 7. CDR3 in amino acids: CAGAGGPSETQYF. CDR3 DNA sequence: TGTGCCGGAGCGGGGGGGCCGTCAGAGACCCAGTACTTC.

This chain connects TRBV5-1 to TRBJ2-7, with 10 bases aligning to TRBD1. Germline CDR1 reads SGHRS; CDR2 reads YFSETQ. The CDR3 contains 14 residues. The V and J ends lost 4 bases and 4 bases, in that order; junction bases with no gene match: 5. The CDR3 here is CASSRGTGAYEQYF. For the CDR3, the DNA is TGCGCCAGCAGCCGCGGGACAGGGGCATACGAGCAGTACTTC. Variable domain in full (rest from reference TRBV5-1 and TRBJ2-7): KAGVTQTPRYLIKTRGQQVTLSCSPISGHRSVSWYQQTPGQGLQFLFEYFSETQRNKGNFPGRFSGRQFSNSRSEMNVSTLELGDSALYLCASSRGTGAYEQYFGPGTRLTVT.

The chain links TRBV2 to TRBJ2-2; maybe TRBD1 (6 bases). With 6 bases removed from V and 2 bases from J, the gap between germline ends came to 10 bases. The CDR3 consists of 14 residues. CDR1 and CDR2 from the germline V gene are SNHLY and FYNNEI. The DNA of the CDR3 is TGTGCCAGCAGCCGGACAGTAAACACCGGGGAGCTGTTTTTT. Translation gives CASSRTVNTGELFF.

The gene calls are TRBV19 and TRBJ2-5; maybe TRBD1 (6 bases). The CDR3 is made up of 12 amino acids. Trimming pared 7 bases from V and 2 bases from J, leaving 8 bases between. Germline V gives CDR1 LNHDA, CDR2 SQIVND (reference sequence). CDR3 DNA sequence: TGTGCCAGTAATAGGGGGCAAGAGACCCAGTACTTC. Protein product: CASNRGQETQYF.

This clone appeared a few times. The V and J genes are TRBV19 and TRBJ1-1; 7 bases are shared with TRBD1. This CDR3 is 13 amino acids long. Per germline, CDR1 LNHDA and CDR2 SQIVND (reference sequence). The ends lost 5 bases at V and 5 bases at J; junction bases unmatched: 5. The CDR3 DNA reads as TGTGCCAGTAGTGACAGGGAAGTAACTGAAGCTTTCTTT. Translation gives CASSDREVTEAFF.

CDR3 nucleotides: TGTGCCAGCAGCTCTTACAGATCGACGGTGTTCGGCTACACCTTC. It encodes CASSSYRSTVFGYTF. This chain links TRBV13 with TRBJ1-2; D uncertain. Trimming removed 4 bases from V and 8 bases from J, with 20 bases in between. This CDR3 is built from 15 residues. Germline lookup yields CDR1 PRHDT and CDR2 FYEKMQ (reference sequence).

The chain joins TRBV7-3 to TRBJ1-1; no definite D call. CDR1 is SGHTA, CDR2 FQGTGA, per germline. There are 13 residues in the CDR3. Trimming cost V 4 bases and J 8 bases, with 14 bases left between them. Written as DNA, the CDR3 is TGTGCCAGCAGCTCCAATGATCGAGAAGAAGCTTTCTTT. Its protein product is CASSSNDREEAFF.

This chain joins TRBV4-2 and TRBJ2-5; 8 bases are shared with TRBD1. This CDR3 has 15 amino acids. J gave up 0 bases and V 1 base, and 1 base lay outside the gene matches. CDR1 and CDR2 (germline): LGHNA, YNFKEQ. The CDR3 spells CASSQVGQDQETQYF. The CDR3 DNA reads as TGTGCCAGCAGCCAAGTGGGACAGGACCAAGAGACCCAGTACTTC.

The CDR3 DNA follows: TGTGCCAGCAGCTTTAGCGGGGGGGCAGGAGATACGCAGTATTTT. This translates into CASSFSGGAGDTQYF. V gene TRBV7-3 combines with J gene TRBJ2-3, with 11 bases aligning to TRBD2. With 3 bases clipped from V and 5 bases from J, the junction kept 4 bases outside the gene matches. CDR1 SGHTA and CDR2 FQGTGA come from the germline V gene. CDR3 length equals 15 residues.